This passage covers 10 T cell receptor beta chains from one sample sequenced in a study of blood T cell repertoires in COVID-19 (dated by TCRdb to about 2020). The library was obtained by the immunoSEQ multiplex PCR assay. TCRdb obtained this table from immuneACCESS and retained in-frame rearrangements with V and J assigned. These tables miss some clones; where compared with another copy, unresolved V genes account for less than half of the shortfall, and the remainder is unexplained. A total of under 500,000 clones appear in this sample, approximately 90% of them only once. The ten largest make up approximately 1.2% of the sample. Sequenced input: PBMCs or T cells enriched from blood (not recorded which). The receptors come from a man between 25 and 39 years old who had recovered from COVID-19.

This clone was seen just once. V usage is TRBV29-1 and J usage is TRBJ2-3, with 12 bases fitting TRBD2. The trim removed 3 bases at V and 6 bases at J, leaving 4 bases unmatched. Germline V CDR1 and CDR2: SQVTM, ANQGSEA. The CDR3 length is 14 residues. In DNA form, the CDR3 reads TGCAGCGTTGATAGACTAGCGGGAGCGGATACGCAGTATTTT. Translation: CSVDRLAGADTQYF.

This clone was seen only a few times. The chain recombines TRBV3-1 (or the pseudogene TRBV3-2) with TRBJ2-1; 13 nucleotides agree with TRBD2. Germline CDR1 reads LGHDT; CDR2 reads YNNKEL (reference sequence). The V gene end was trimmed by 4 bases and the J gene end by 8 bases; junction bases not matched to a gene: 2. CDR3 length equals 14 residues. The CDR3 spells CASSPGLAGDEQFF. As DNA, the CDR3 is TGTGCCAGCAGCCCAGGACTAGCGGGAGATGAGCAGTTCTTC.

A remark on this clone: The same CDR3 arises from other DNA sequences in this sample as well. V and J are TRBV4-1 and TRBJ2-1; 7 positions agree with TRBD2. The CDR3 length is 13 residues. Trimming at V came to 6 bases and at J to 3 bases, leaving 2 bases not matched to a gene. Looked up from germline, CDR1 is MGHRA and CDR2 is YSYEKL. CDR3 nucleotides: TGCGCCAGCAGTCTAGCGGTCTACAATGAGCAGTTCTTC. This gives the protein CASSLAVYNEQFF.

This clone has only one observation. V gene TRBV7-9 combines with J gene TRBJ2-2; D possibly corresponds to TRBD1 (6 bases). Between the trimmed V and J ends, which lost 3 bases and 7 bases, there was a span of 12 bases. Germline V gives CDR1 SEHNR, CDR2 FQNEAQ (reference sequence). CDR3 size: 14 residues. The CDR3 spells CASSLGQGIGELFF. In DNA, the CDR3 is TGTGCCAGCAGCTTGGGGCAGGGGATCGGGGAGCTGTTTTTT.

The V and J genes are TRBV4-1 and TRBJ2-1; the match to TRBD2 covers 8 bases. Germline V gene lookup returns CDR1 MGHRA and CDR2 YSYEKL. The length of the CDR3 is 20 residues. Unmatched junction bases numbered 19, after V lost 3 bases and J lost 3 bases. In DNA, the CDR3 is TGCGCCAGCAGCCAGCAGGCCGTACTGGGCCTAGCGGGTCGCTACAATGAGCAGTTCTTC. Amino acids: CASSQQAVLGLAGRYNEQFF.

This rearrangement joins TRBV19 to TRBJ1-5; TRBD1 agrees at 8 bases. In germline, CDR1 is LNHDA, CDR2 SQIVND (reference sequence). This CDR3 has 14 residues. V was pared by 8 bases and J by 4 bases, with 7 bases of the junction left unmatched. The CDR3 nucleotides read TGTGCCAGTCGCCACCGGACAGGGAATCAGCCCCAGCATTTT. Protein product: CASRHRTGNQPQHF.

This chain uses TRBV6-4 with TRBJ1-1, with D tentatively TRBD1 (6 bases). The CDR3 runs to 16 residues. V was clipped by 1 base and J by 3 bases, with 15 bases between them. Germline CDR1 is MRHNA and CDR2 is SNTAGT. The CDR3 DNA is TGTGCCAGCAGTGACTATGCAGGGGCAAGGGACACTGAAGCTTTCTTT. It translates to CASSDYAGARDTEAFF.

The chain carries TRBV6-5 and TRBJ1-2, with 7 positions matching TRBD1. This CDR3 has 14 residues. Germline CDR1 is MNHEY and CDR2 is SVGAGI. Unmatched junction bases numbered 10, after V lost 6 bases and J lost 6 bases. The CDR3 reads CASSLRQGSNGYTF. For the CDR3, the DNA is TGTGCCAGCAGCCTACGACAGGGATCGAATGGCTACACCTTC.

The rearrangement joins TRBV24-1 to TRBJ2-5; D possibly corresponds to TRBD2 (6 bases). The germline V gene has CDR1 KGHDR and CDR2 SFDVKD. The CDR3 covers 16 residues. V lost 3 bases, J lost 1 base, and 14 bases lay in between. The CDR3 protein is CATSDMSGTAQETQYF. In nucleotides, the CDR3 is TGTGCCACCAGTGATATGTCAGGGACTGCCCAAGAGACCCAGTACTTC.

The chain links TRBV19 to TRBJ1-2, with 7 bases aligning to TRBD1. CDR3 size: 11 residues. The ends lost 7 bases at V and 8 bases at J; junction bases unmatched: 4. The germline V gene encodes CDR1 LNHDA and CDR2 SQIVND (reference sequence). CDR3 sequence (DNA): TGTGCCAGTAACAGGGGCGGCGGCTACACCTTC. Amino acid sequence: CASNRGGGYTF.